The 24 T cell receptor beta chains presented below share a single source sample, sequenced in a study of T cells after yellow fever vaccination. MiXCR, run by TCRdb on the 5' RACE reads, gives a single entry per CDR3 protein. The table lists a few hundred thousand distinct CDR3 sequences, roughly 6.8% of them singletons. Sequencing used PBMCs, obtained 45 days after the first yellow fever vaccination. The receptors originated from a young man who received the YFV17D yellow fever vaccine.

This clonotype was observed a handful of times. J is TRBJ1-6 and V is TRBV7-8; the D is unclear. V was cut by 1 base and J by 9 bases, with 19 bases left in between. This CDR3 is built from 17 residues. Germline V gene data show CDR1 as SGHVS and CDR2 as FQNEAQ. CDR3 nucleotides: TGTGCCAGCAGCTTAGTTGCTTTAGGCCCCAACCCTTCACCCCTCCACTTT. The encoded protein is CASSLVALGPNPSPLHF.

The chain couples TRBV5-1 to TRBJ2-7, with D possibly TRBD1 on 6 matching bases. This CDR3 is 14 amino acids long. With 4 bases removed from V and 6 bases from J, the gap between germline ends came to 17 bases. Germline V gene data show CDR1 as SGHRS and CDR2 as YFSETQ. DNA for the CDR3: TGCGCCAGCAGCCCCTCCGGGACAAAGCGCGAGCAGTACGTC. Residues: CASSPSGTKREQYV.

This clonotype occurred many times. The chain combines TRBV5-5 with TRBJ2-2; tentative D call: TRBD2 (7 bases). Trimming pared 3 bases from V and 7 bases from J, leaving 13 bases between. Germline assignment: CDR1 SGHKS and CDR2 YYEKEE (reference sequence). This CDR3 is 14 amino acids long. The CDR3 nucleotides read TGTGCCAGCAGCTCCGCGGGGGCCGTCGGGGAGCTGTTTTTT. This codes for CASSSAGAVGELFF.

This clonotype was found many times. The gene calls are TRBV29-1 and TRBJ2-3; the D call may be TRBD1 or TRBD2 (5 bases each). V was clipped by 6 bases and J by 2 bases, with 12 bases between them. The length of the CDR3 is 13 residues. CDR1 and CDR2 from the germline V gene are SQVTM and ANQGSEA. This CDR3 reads CSVPGTPTDTQYF. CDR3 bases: TGCAGCGTGCCCGGGACCCCCACAGATACGCAGTATTTT.

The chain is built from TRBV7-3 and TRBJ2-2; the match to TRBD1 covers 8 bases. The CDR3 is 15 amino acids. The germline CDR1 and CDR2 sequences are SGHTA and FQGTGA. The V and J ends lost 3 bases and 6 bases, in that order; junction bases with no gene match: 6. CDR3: CASSFTTDRAGELFF. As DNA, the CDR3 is TGTGCCAGCAGCTTCACGACGGACAGGGCCGGGGAGCTGTTTTTT. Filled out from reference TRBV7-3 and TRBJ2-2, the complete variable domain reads GAGVSQTPSNKVTEKGKYVELRCDPISGHTALYWYRQSLGQGPEFLIYFQGTGAADDSGLPNDRFFAVRPEGSVSTLKIQRTERGDSAVYLCASSFTTDRAGELFFGEGSRLTVL.

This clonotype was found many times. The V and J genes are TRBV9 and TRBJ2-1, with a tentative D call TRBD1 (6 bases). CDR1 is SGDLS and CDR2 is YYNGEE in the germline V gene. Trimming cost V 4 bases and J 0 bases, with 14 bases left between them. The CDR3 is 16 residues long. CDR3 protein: CASSPRTASSYNEQFF. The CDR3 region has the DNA TGTGCCAGCAGCCCCCGGACAGCGAGCTCCTACAATGAGCAGTTCTTC.

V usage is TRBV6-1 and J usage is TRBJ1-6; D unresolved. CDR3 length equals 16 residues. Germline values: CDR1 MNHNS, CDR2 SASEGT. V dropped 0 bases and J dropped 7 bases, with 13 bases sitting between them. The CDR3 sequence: CASSEAPEGGNSPLHF. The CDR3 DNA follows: TGTGCCAGCAGTGAAGCCCCAGAGGGCGGGAATTCACCCCTCCACTTT.

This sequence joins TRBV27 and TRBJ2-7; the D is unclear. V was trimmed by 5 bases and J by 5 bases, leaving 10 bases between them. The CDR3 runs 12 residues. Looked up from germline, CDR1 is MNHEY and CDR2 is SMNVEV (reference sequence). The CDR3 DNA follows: TGTGCCAGCAGTCACAGACCCAACGAGCAGTACTTC. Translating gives CASSHRPNEQYF.

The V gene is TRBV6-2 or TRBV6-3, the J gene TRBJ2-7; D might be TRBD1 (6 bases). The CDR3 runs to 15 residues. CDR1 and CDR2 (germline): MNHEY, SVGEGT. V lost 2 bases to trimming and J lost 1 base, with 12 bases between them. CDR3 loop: CASSYGGLRSYEQYF. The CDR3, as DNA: TGTGCCAGCAGTTACGGGGGCCTCCGTTCCTACGAGCAGTACTTC.

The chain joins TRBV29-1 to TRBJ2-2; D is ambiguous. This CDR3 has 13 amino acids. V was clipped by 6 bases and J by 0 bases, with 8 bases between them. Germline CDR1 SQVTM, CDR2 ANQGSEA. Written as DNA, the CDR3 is TGCAGCGTCATATATCCGAACACCGGGGAGCTGTTTTTT. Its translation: CSVIYPNTGELFF.

The CDR3 DNA follows: TGTGCCAGCAGTACTCTAGCGGGCGTCACAGATACGCAGTATTTT. This encodes CASSTLAGVTDTQYF. The chain is built from TRBV27 and TRBJ2-3, with 8 bases identical to TRBD2. The V gene's germline CDR1 is MNHEY and CDR2 SMNVEV (reference sequence). Trimming took 5 bases from V and 2 from J; bases not matched to a gene: 6. The CDR3 is 15 amino acids.

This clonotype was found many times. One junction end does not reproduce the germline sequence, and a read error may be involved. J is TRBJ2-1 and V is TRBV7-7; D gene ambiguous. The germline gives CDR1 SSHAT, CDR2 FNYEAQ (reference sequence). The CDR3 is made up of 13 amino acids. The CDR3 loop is CASSPGHDNEQFF. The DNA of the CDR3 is TGTGCTAGCAGCCCGGGCCATGACAATGAGCAGTTCTTC.

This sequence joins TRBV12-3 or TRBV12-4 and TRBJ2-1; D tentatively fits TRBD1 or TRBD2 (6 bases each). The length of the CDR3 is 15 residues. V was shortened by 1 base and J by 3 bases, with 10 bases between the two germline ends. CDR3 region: CASSLVGGLYNEQFF. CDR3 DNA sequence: TGTGCCAGCAGTTTAGTCGGGGGCCTCTACAATGAGCAGTTCTTC.

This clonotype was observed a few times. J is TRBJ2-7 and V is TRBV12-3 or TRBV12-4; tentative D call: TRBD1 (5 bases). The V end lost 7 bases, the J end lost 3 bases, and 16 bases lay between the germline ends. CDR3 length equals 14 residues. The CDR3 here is CASTLQTAGYEQYF. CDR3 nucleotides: TGTGCCAGCACTCTTCAGACAGCTGGCTACGAGCAGTACTTC.

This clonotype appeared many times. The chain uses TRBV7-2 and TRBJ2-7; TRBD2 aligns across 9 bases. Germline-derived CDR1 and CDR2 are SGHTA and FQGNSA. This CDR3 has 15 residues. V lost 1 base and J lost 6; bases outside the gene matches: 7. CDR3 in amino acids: CASSLVIAGELEQYF. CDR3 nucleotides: TGTGCCAGCAGCTTAGTGATAGCGGGGGAGCTCGAGCAGTACTTC.

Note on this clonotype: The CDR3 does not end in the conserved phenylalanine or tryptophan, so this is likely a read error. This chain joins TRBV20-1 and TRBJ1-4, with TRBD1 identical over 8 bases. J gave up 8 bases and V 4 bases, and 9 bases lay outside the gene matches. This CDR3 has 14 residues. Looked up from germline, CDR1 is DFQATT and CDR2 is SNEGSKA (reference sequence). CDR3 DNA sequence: TGCAGTGCTATAGGACAGGGCGGGGGCGAAAAACTGTTTTTG. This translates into CSAIGQGGGEKLFL.

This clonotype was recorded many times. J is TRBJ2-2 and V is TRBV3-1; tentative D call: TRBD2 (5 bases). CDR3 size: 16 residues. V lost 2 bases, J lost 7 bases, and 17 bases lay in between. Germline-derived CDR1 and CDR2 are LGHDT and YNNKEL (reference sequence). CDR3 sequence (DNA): TGTGCCAGCAGCCAATGGCCCCCTAGCTCCGGCGGGGAGCTGTTTTTT. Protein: CASSQWPPSSGGELFF.

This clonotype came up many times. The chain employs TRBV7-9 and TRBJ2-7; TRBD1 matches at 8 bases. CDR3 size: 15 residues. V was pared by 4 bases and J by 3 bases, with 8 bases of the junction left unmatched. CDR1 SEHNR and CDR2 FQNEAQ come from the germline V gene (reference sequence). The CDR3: CASSSQTGGFYEQYV. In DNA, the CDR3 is TGTGCCAGCAGCTCTCAAACAGGGGGATTCTACGAGCAGTACGTC.

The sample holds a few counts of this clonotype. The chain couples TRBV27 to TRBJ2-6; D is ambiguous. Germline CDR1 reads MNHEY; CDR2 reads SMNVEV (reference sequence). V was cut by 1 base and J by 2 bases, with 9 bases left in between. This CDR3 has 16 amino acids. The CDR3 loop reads CASSLWASPGANVLTF. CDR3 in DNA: TGTGCCAGCAGTTTATGGGCTTCCCCTGGGGCCAACGTCCTGACTTTC.

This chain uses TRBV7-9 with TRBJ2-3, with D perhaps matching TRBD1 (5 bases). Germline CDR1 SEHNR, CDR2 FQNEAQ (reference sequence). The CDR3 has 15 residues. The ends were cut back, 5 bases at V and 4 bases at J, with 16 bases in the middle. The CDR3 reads CASSLRTPPADTQYF. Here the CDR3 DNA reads TGTGCCAGCAGCCTCCGGACACCGCCCGCAGATACGCAGTATTTT.

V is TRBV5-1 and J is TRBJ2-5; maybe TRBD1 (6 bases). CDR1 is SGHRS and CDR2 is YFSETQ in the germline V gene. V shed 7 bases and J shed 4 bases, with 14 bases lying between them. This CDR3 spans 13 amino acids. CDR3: CASGRQDLETQYF. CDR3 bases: TGCGCCAGCGGGAGACAGGACCTAGAGACCCAGTACTTC. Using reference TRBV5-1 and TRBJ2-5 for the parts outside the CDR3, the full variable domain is KAGVTQTPRYLIKTRGQQVTLSCSPISGHRSVSWYQQTPGQGLQFLFEYFSETQRNKGNFPGRFSGRQFSNSRSEMNVSTLELGDSALYLCASGRQDLETQYFGPGTRLLVL.

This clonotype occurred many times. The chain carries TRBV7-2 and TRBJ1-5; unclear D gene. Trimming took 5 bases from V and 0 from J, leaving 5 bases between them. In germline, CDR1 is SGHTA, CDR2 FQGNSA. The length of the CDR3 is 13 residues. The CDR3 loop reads CASSQYSNQPQHF. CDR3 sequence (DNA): TGTGCCAGCAGCCAGTATAGCAATCAGCCCCAGCATTTT.

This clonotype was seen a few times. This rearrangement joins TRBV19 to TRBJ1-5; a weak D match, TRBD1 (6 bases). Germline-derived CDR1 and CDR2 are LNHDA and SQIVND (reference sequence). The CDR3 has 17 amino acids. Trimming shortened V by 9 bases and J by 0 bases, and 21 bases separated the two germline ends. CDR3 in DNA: TGTGCCAGCGGGCGCCACGGGGGACAACTTAGCAATCAGCCCCAGCATTTT. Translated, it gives CASGRHGGQLSNQPQHF.

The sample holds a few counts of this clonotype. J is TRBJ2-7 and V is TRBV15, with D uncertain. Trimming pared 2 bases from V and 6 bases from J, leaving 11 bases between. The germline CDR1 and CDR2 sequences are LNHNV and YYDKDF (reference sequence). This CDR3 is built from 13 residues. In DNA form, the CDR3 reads TGTGCCACCAGCAGACAGTACCAGAGCGAGCAGTACGTC. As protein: CATSRQYQSEQYV.